The 27 T cell receptor beta chains presented below share a single source sample, sequenced in a study of blood T cell repertoires in COVID-19. Sequenced by immunoSEQ multiplex PCR; TCRdb stores in-frame clones only, minus some. Here the sample spans around 190,000 clones, about 88% being singletons. Sequenced: PBMCs or T cells enriched from blood (not recorded which). These receptors all stem from a woman aged 18-30 years who had recovered from COVID-19.

This chain joins TRBV7-9 and TRBJ2-5; D might be TRBD2 (5 bases). The CDR3 is 14 residues long. The V gene lost 5 bases and the J gene lost 5 bases, with 15 bases spanning the gap. Germline CDR1 and CDR2: SEHNR and FQNEAQ (reference sequence). CDR3: CASSQETGWETQYF. The CDR3 DNA is TGTGCCAGCAGCCAGGAAACGGGGTGGGAGACCCAGTACTTC.

The table lists this clone with a count of one. This sequence joins TRBV18 and TRBJ1-1; TRBD1 matches at 8 bases. The CDR3 length is 14 residues. V dropped 7 bases and J dropped 1; count of bases not matched to a gene: 5. The germline V gene encodes CDR1 KGHSH and CDR2 LQKENI. CDR3 DNA: TGTGCCAGCTTTTCAGGGGGCGCGAACACTGAAGCTTTCTTT. It codes for CASFSGGANTEAFF. Full variable domain (outside the CDR3, taken from reference TRBV18 and TRBJ1-1): NAGVMQNPRHLVRRRGQEARLRCSPMKGHSHVYWYRQLPEEGLKFMVYLQKENIIDESGMPKERFSAEFPKEGPSILRIQQVVRGDSAAYFCASFSGGANTEAFFGQGTRLTVV.

This clone was detected only a few times. The rearrangement joins TRBV27 to TRBJ2-7; D not resolved. In germline, CDR1 is MNHEY, CDR2 SMNVEV (reference sequence). The ends were cut back, 6 bases at V and 3 bases at J, with 9 bases in the middle. This CDR3 is built from 12 residues. CDR3 coding DNA: TGTGCCAGCAGGAACTACGGCTACGAGCAGTACTTC. This gives the protein CASRNYGYEQYF.

The V gene is TRBV3-1 (or the pseudogene TRBV3-2), the J gene TRBJ2-3; possible D gene TRBD2, 5 bases. The germline V and J ends were trimmed by 4 bases and 4 bases, with 15 bases remaining between them. Germline lookup yields CDR1 LGHDT and CDR2 YNNKEL (reference sequence). The CDR3 extends over 15 amino acids. In DNA form, the CDR3 reads TGTGCCAGCAGCCGGACGCCCGGGCGGGCAGATACGCAGTATTTT. Translation: CASSRTPGRADTQYF.

The chain is built from TRBV5-1 and TRBJ2-1, with D perhaps matching TRBD1 (5 bases). Germline V lookup: CDR1 SGHRS, CDR2 YFSETQ. The CDR3 sequence is 16 residues long. Trimming cost V 0 bases and J 0 bases, with 10 bases left between them. CDR3 loop: CASSLVGASSYNEQFF. Here the CDR3 DNA reads TGCGCCAGCAGCTTGGTTGGGGCGAGCTCCTACAATGAGCAGTTCTTC.

The rearrangement uses TRBV5-1 and TRBJ1-6, with TRBD1 matching 7 bases. CDR3 size: 16 residues. With V trimmed by 4 bases and J by 0 bases, 4 bases remained unmatched. Per germline, CDR1 SGHRS and CDR2 YFSETQ. CDR3 region: CASSTGEGSYNSPLHF. The CDR3 coding sequence is TGCGCCAGCAGCACAGGGGAAGGCTCCTATAATTCACCCCTCCACTTT.

The chain is built from TRBV29-1 and TRBJ2-5, with 7 bases aligning to TRBD1. The CDR3 sequence is 12 residues long. V lost 5 bases, J lost 3 bases, and 3 bases stayed unmatched. Per the germline V gene, CDR1 is SQVTM and CDR2 is ANQGSEA. Here the CDR3 DNA reads TGCAGCGTTCAGGGGGTGGAAGAGACCCAGTACTTC. Its protein is CSVQGVEETQYF.

The CDR3 loop reads CASRLFPPPGLVGYEQYF. CDR3 bases: TGTGCAAGTCGCTTATTCCCCCCCCCGGGACTAGTCGGGTACGAGCAGTACTTC. The chain joins TRBV12-2 to TRBJ2-7; the D segment call TRBD2 is taken from the table without a DNA check. TRBV12-2 is given as a pseudogene. The CDR3 loop spans 18 amino acids.

V and J are TRBV7-2 and TRBJ2-7; 10 bases line up with TRBD2. J was trimmed by 4 bases and V by 5 bases; bases with no gene match: 8. The CDR3 covers 15 residues. Germline V gene data show CDR1 as SGHTA and CDR2 as FQGNSA. For the CDR3, the DNA is TGTGCCAGCAGCCTTAGCGGGGGGCGGCCGTACGAGCAGTACTTC. Its protein is CASSLSGGRPYEQYF.

The CDR3 DNA sequence: TGTGCCAGCAGCTTGTCGGTCCCCGAATACACCTTC. Amino acids: CASSLSVPEYTF. V and J are TRBV5-6 and TRBJ1-2; D is ambiguous. The CDR3 is 12 residues long. With 1 base removed from V and 11 bases from J, the gap between germline ends came to 12 bases. Germline V gene lookup returns CDR1 SGHDT and CDR2 YYEEEE.

J is TRBJ1-2 and V is TRBV9; possibly TRBD1 for D (6 bases). The germline CDR1 and CDR2 sequences are SGDLS and YYNGEE. The V end lost 9 bases, the J end lost 2 bases, and 8 bases lay between the germline ends. The CDR3 runs 11 residues. The CDR3 protein is CATQGNYGYTF. CDR3 sequence (DNA): TGTGCCACCCAGGGGAACTATGGCTACACCTTC. The full variable domain, completed using reference TRBV9 and TRBJ1-2, is DSGVTQTPKHLITATGQRVTLRCSPRSGDLSVYWYQQSLDQGLQFLIQYYNGEERAKGNILERFSAQQFPDLHSELNLSSLELGDSALYFCATQGNYGYTFGSGTRLTVV.

The chain employs TRBV2 and TRBJ1-5; 7 bases are a match to TRBD1. Per germline, CDR1 SNHLY and CDR2 FYNNEI. The V and J ends lost 6 bases and 6 bases, in that order; junction bases with no gene match: 5. This CDR3 spans 13 amino acids. The CDR3 region has the DNA TGTGCCAGCAGGGCTACAGGGGTTCAGCCCCAGCATTTT. It translates to CASRATGVQPQHF.

CDR3 sequence reads: CASGGTGELPPSYEQYF. The CDR3 nucleotides read TGTGCCAGCGGCGGTACAGGTGAACTCCCCCCCTCCTACGAGCAGTACTTC. The gene calls are TRBV12-1 and TRBJ2-7; TRBD1 was called by the table and not checked on the DNA. TRBV12-1 constitutes a pseudogene. The CDR3 totals 17 residues.

This clone was seen only once. The same CDR3 can be traced to other DNA sequences in this sample. The chain joins TRBV18 to TRBJ1-5; weak D call: TRBD1 (6 bases). Trimming pared 3 bases from V and 4 bases from J, leaving 10 bases between. The CDR3 is 14 residues long. Germline V gene lookup returns CDR1 KGHSH and CDR2 LQKENI. In DNA, the CDR3 is TGTGCCAGCTCACCGGACAGTAGTAATCAGCCCCAGCATTTT. Translating it yields CASSPDSSNQPQHF.

The chain has TRBV4-2 and TRBJ2-7; TRBD1 agrees at 11 bases. V trimming: 3 bases; J trimming: 12 bases; junction bases outside the gene matches: 7. Germline V gene lookup returns CDR1 LGHNA and CDR2 YNFKEQ. The CDR3 has 13 amino acids. This chain's CDR3 is CASSQNTGTGGYF. CDR3 in DNA: TGTGCCAGCAGCCAGAATACCGGGACAGGGGGGTACTTC.

The genes are TRBV9 and TRBJ2-3; D unresolved. In germline, CDR1 is SGDLS, CDR2 YYNGEE. V shed 0 bases and J shed 0 bases, with 11 bases lying between them. This CDR3 spans 16 amino acids. CDR3 bases: TGTGCCAGCAGCGTAGGTCCCAGTAAGAGCACAGATACGCAGTATTTT. Encoded protein: CASSVGPSKSTDTQYF. Variable domain in full (rest from reference TRBV9 and TRBJ2-3): DSGVTQTPKHLITATGQRVTLRCSPRSGDLSVYWYQQSLDQGLQFLIQYYNGEERAKGNILERFSAQQFPDLHSELNLSSLELGDSALYFCASSVGPSKSTDTQYFGPGTRLTVL.

The V gene is TRBV28, the J gene TRBJ2-2; maybe TRBD1 (5 bases). The V end lost 2 bases, the J end lost 3 bases, and 10 bases lay between the germline ends. This CDR3 has 15 residues. Germline loops: CDR1 MDHEN, CDR2 SYDVKM. The CDR3 DNA reads TGTGCCAGCAGTTTACGTACAGGACACACCGGGGAGCTGTTTTTT. Its translation: CASSLRTGHTGELFF. The full variable domain, in which reference TRBV28 and TRBJ2-2 provide the parts outside the CDR3, is DVKVTQSSRYLVKRTGEKVFLECVQDMDHENMFWYRQDPGLGLRLIYFSYDVKMKEKGDIPEGYSVSREKKERFSLILESASTNQTSMYLCASSLRTGHTGELFFGEGSRLTVL.

The chain joins TRBV5-3 to TRBJ2-7, with TRBD2 as a possible D gene (6 bases). TRBV5-3 is labeled an ORF, and its function is uncertain. CDR3 length equals 13 residues. Trimming shortened V by 10 bases and J by 1 base, and 15 bases separated the two germline ends. The CDR3 DNA is TGTGCCCCCCCCTGGGAGGATTCCTACGAGCAGTACTTC. Residues: CAPPWEDSYEQYF.

The chain joins TRBV6-5 to TRBJ2-7; 7 positions agree with TRBD1. This CDR3 region has 14 residues. V shed 6 bases and J 4 bases; nucleotides not matched to a gene: 9. Germline CDR1 MNHEY, CDR2 SVGAGI. The CDR3 DNA is TGTGCCAGCAGCCCGGGACAGATTCAATACGAGCAGTACTTC. This translates into CASSPGQIQYEQYF.

This clone showed up just a few times. V is TRBV4-1 and J is TRBJ1-1; TRBD1 is a possible D gene (5 bases). The length of the CDR3 is 14 residues. The germline gives CDR1 MGHRA, CDR2 YSYEKL. The V and J ends lost 0 bases and 5 bases respectively, with 10 bases between them. CDR3 bases: TGCGCCAGCAGCCAAGAAGCAGGGCGGACTGAAGCTTTCTTT. This encodes CASSQEAGRTEAFF.

The rearrangement uses TRBV4-1 and TRBJ1-6, with a possible D match to TRBD1 (5 bases). There are 14 residues in the CDR3. Looked up from germline, CDR1 is MGHRA and CDR2 is YSYEKL. V lost 0 bases to trimming and J lost 8 bases, with 8 bases between them. The CDR3 sequence: CASSQDGRDSPLHF. The DNA for the CDR3 is TGCGCCAGCAGCCAAGATGGCAGGGATTCACCCCTCCACTTT.

The chain carries TRBV10-3 and TRBJ2-7; D possibly corresponds to TRBD2 (6 bases). The CDR3 sequence is 12 residues long. Trimming took 10 bases from V and 5 from J, leaving 15 bases between them. Germline V lookup: CDR1 ENHRY, CDR2 SYGVKD. CDR3 in amino acids: CASGTELHEQYF. DNA of the CDR3: TGTGCCAGCGGGACGGAACTACACGAGCAGTACTTC.

This clone was detected once. This CDR3 is also generated by other DNA sequences in the sample. This sequence joins TRBV12-3 or TRBV12-4 and TRBJ2-7; 7 nucleotides match TRBD2. CDR3 length: 13 amino acids. Unmatched junction bases numbered 0, after V lost 3 bases and J lost 1 base. CDR3 residues: CASSLGGSYEQYF. The CDR3 region has the DNA TGTGCCAGCAGTTTGGGGGGGTCCTACGAGCAGTACTTC.

This chain uses TRBV5-6 with TRBJ1-6; weak D call: TRBD1 (6 bases). Trimming stripped 0 bases from V and 4 bases from J, with 8 bases between. This CDR3 is 15 amino acids long. Germline loops: CDR1 SGHDT, CDR2 YYEEEE. CDR3 coding DNA: TGTGCCAGCAGCTTGGAACAGGGTTATAATTCACCCCTCCACTTT. Translated: CASSLEQGYNSPLHF.

In nucleotides, the CDR3 is TGTGCCAGCAGCGAGCGGACCCCGGGAGACTATGGCTACACCTTC. Translation: CASSERTPGDYGYTF. This sequence joins TRBV5-4 and TRBJ1-2; D unclear. The CDR3 length is 15 residues. Looked up from germline, CDR1 is SGHNT and CDR2 is YYREEE (reference sequence). V lost 4 bases to trimming and J lost 3 bases, with 16 bases between them.

This clone was seen only a few times. The genes are TRBV28 and TRBJ1-2; tentatively, D is TRBD1 (6 bases). Germline lookup yields CDR1 MDHEN and CDR2 SYDVKM. The CDR3 has 13 residues. V was shortened by 8 bases and J by 5 bases, with 15 bases between the two germline ends. The CDR3 loop is CASQQGRSYGYTF. DNA of the CDR3: TGTGCCAGCCAGCAGGGGCGATCATATGGCTACACCTTC.

The chain joins TRBV6-2 or TRBV6-3 to TRBJ1-5; tentative D call: TRBD1 (6 bases). The ends were cut back, 5 bases at V and 0 bases at J, with 14 bases in the middle. The CDR3 has 16 residues. Looked up from germline, CDR1 is MNHEY and CDR2 is SVGEGT. The CDR3 DNA sequence: TGTGCCAGCAGTCCCGGGGGGGGCTATAGCAATCAGCCCCAGCATTTT. This gives the protein CASSPGGGYSNQPQHF.